These 31 T cell receptor beta chains came from one sample sequenced in a study of blood T cell repertoires in COVID-19. Assay: immunoSEQ multiplex PCR; the TCRdb copy retains only in-frame clones and omits some. This sample carries some 100,000 clones, about 83% of them seen once, and the ten largest clones take 6.2%. The sample was peripheral blood. The receptors were gathered from a man aged 65-85 years with acute or convalescent COVID-19.

The gene calls are TRBV7-2 and TRBJ2-7; 8 positions agree with TRBD2. Germline CDR1 and CDR2: SGHTA and FQGNSA. The CDR3 has 14 amino acids. The junction had 3 bases not matched to a gene; V was cut back by 1 base and J by 4 bases. CDR3 amino acids: CASSLDGTRYEQYF. Written as DNA, the CDR3 is TGTGCCAGCAGCTTAGACGGGACTAGATACGAGCAGTACTTC.

The J gene is TRBJ2-1, the V gene TRBV19, with 10 bases identical to TRBD1. The germline gives CDR1 LNHDA, CDR2 SQIVND (reference sequence). J lost 4 bases, V lost 7 bases, and 7 bases had no gene match. CDR3 length equals 15 residues. The CDR3 sequence is CASTSPGQGYNEQFF. In nucleotides, the CDR3 is TGTGCCAGTACCTCTCCGGGACAGGGGTACAATGAGCAGTTCTTC.

A single count supports this clone. CDR3 in amino acids: CASTPLGGPSTDTQYF. CDR3 nucleotide sequence: TGTGCCAGCACTCCACTGGGAGGGCCTTCCACAGATACGCAGTATTTT. The chain employs TRBV2 and TRBJ2-3; TRBD2 matches at 7 bases. The CDR3 contains 16 residues. Losses at the gene ends were 7 bases for V and 2 bases for J; bases not matched to a gene: 12. Germline loops: CDR1 SNHLY, CDR2 FYNNEI. Complete variable domain (other parts from reference TRBV2 and TRBJ2-3): EPEVTQTPSHQVTQMGQEVILRCVPISNHLYFYWYRQILGQKVEFLVSFYNNEISEKSEIFDDQFSVERPDGSNFTLKIRSTKLEDSAMYFCASTPLGGPSTDTQYFGPGTRLTVL.

The chain uses TRBV5-1 and TRBJ1-6, with D hard to call. The V gene lost 2 bases and the J gene lost 9 bases, with 12 bases spanning the gap. There are 14 residues in the CDR3. From germline, CDR1 is SGHRS and CDR2 YFSETQ. CDR3 sequence (DNA): TGCGCCAGCAGCTTAGGAGCTCGGGGTTCACCCCTCCACTTT. The encoded protein is CASSLGARGSPLHF.

The rearrangement joins TRBV7-3 to TRBJ2-1, with 8 positions matching TRBD2. The V segment lost 6 bases and the J segment 0 bases; nucleotides outside the gene matches: 13. CDR3 length: 18 residues. Germline V gene sequence: CDR1 SGHTA, CDR2 FQGTGA. CDR3 sequence (DNA): TGTGCCAGCAGATCTCGGGAGGGGGATCACAGCTCCTACAATGAGCAGTTCTTC. Protein product: CASRSREGDHSSYNEQFF.

The chain has TRBV9 and TRBJ2-3; D remains unclear. Trimming stripped 0 bases from V and 2 bases from J, with 16 bases between. This CDR3 is 17 amino acids long. The germline V gene has CDR1 SGDLS and CDR2 YYNGEE. The CDR3 DNA sequence: TGTGCCAGCAGCGTAGGGCTGGTAATCGGAGTCACAGATACGCAGTATTTT. It translates to CASSVGLVIGVTDTQYF.

This clone has at least ten counts. V is TRBV7-2 and J is TRBJ1-4, with 7 bases identical to TRBD1. This CDR3 contains 13 residues. From germline, CDR1 is SGHTA and CDR2 FQGNSA. After removal of 5 bases from V and 8 bases from J, the junction contained 5 bases not matched to a gene. The CDR3 loop reads CASSPTGEEKLFF. CDR3 coding DNA: TGTGCCAGCAGCCCCACAGGGGAAGAAAAACTGTTTTTT.

This chain uses TRBV4-1 with TRBJ2-1; 13 bases match TRBD2. The junction had 13 bases not matched to a gene; V was cut back by 4 bases and J by 4 bases. CDR3 length equals 19 residues. Germline CDR1 MGHRA, CDR2 YSYEKL. CDR3 protein: CASSPGLAGSQPYYNEQFF. CDR3 nucleotides: TGCGCCAGCAGCCCGGGACTAGCGGGATCACAGCCCTATTACAATGAGCAGTTCTTC.

The rearrangement links TRBV7-9 to TRBJ2-3; 7 bases are a match to TRBD1. The CDR3 has 17 amino acids. The germline V gene has CDR1 SEHNR and CDR2 FQNEAQ (reference sequence). V was pared by 5 bases and J by 5 bases, with 16 bases of the junction left unmatched. The chain's CDR3 is CASSVTGNNPTRDTQYF. CDR3 nucleotides: TGTGCCAGCAGCGTGACAGGGAATAATCCAACACGAGATACGCAGTATTTT.

This chain connects TRBV19 to TRBJ1-6; TRBD1 matches 9 bases. Germline values: CDR1 LNHDA, CDR2 SQIVND (reference sequence). Losses at the gene ends were 7 bases for V and 5 bases for J; bases not matched to a gene: 6. The CDR3 has 15 residues. The DNA of the CDR3 is TGTGCCAGTACCAGGGACAGGGTTGATAATTCACCCCTCCACTTT. Residues: CASTRDRVDNSPLHF.

Concerning this clone itself: Compared with germline, one end of the junction differs, possibly owing to a read error. This sequence joins TRBV28 and TRBJ2-7, with 7 bases aligning to TRBD1. The CDR3 sequence is 12 residues long. Germline CDR1 is MDHEN and CDR2 is SYDVKM. Written as DNA, the CDR3 is TGTGCCAGCACCACGGAGAGGGGGCCCGGGAACTTC. This gives the protein CASTTERGPGNF.

This clone counts as medium-sized (0.01 to 0.1%). The V gene is TRBV2, the J gene TRBJ1-2; no firm D call. Trimming removed 3 bases from V and 4 bases from J, with 9 bases in between. The CDR3 extends over 13 amino acids. CDR1 and CDR2 (germline): SNHLY, FYNNEI. This CDR3 is CASSDTSGYGYTF. CDR3 in DNA: TGTGCCAGCAGTGACACGAGCGGCTATGGCTACACCTTC.

The rearrangement links TRBV29-1 to TRBJ1-3, with D possibly TRBD1 on 5 matching bases. CDR3 length: 14 amino acids. CDR1 is SQVTM, CDR2 ANQGSEA, per germline. V lost 6 bases to trimming and J lost 4 bases, with 16 bases between them. CDR3 region: CSVVTVESGNTIYF. Here the CDR3 DNA reads TGCAGCGTCGTGACAGTCGAGTCAGGAAACACCATATATTTT.

The CDR3 nucleotides read TGTGCCAGTAGTCCCCGGGACAGGGGAAGTAGGGCTTTCTTT. Its protein product is CASSPRDRGSRAFF. This chain links TRBV19 with TRBJ1-1, with 10 positions matching TRBD1. The CDR3 runs to 14 residues. V shed 5 bases and J 11 bases; nucleotides not matched to a gene: 11. Germline assignment: CDR1 LNHDA and CDR2 SQIVND (reference sequence).

This chain connects TRBV5-6 to TRBJ2-5; unclear D gene. The length of the CDR3 is 14 residues. Germline assignment: CDR1 SGHDT and CDR2 YYEEEE. Trimming cost V 2 bases and J 7 bases, with 15 bases left between them. As DNA, the CDR3 is TGTGCCAGCAGCTTTTTCCTCGGTTCGGGGACCCAGTACTTC. As protein: CASSFFLGSGTQYF.

CDR3 region: CASSYGVQGARGYTF. CDR3 in DNA: TGTGCCAGCAGTTACGGAGTACAGGGGGCAAGGGGCTACACCTTC. The chain joins TRBV6-5 to TRBJ1-2; 9 nucleotides line up with TRBD1. The V segment lost 2 bases and the J segment 8 bases; nucleotides outside the gene matches: 9. The CDR3 covers 15 residues. In germline, CDR1 is MNHEY, CDR2 SVGAGI.

The chain has TRBV19 and TRBJ2-3; D uncertain. V was trimmed by 4 bases and J by 3 bases, leaving 8 bases between them. The CDR3 contains 13 residues. In germline, CDR1 is LNHDA, CDR2 SQIVND (reference sequence). The CDR3 nucleotides are TGTGCCAGTAGTAATCAGGCAACAGATACGCAGTATTTT. Residues: CASSNQATDTQYF. Supplemented by reference TRBV19 and TRBJ2-3, the full variable domain reads DGGITQSPKYLFRKEGQNVTLSCEQNLNHDAMYWYRQDPGQGLRLIYYSQIVNDFQKGDIAEGYSVSREKKESFPLTVTSAQKNPTAFYLCASSNQATDTQYFGPGTRLTVL.

This clone appeared a few times. The CDR3 loop is CASVPGQGGMKAQHF. CDR3 nucleotide sequence: TGTGCTAGTGTCCCGGGACAGGGAGGGATGAAGGCCCAGCATTTT. This chain links TRBV12-5 with TRBJ1-5; TRBD1 aligns across 9 bases. The germline V gene encodes CDR1 LGHNT and CDR2 FRNRAP. This CDR3 comprises 15 residues. V was pared by 7 bases and J by 11 bases, with 15 bases of the junction left unmatched.

This clone was observed once. V is TRBV7-9 and J is TRBJ2-5; TRBD2 matches at 7 bases. The V segment lost 4 bases and the J segment 0 bases; nucleotides outside the gene matches: 5. CDR3 size: 15 residues. Germline V gene lookup returns CDR1 SEHNR and CDR2 FQNEAQ (reference sequence). The CDR3 DNA sequence: TGTGCCAGCAGCTCACTCGGGGGGAACCAAGAGACCCAGTACTTC. Its protein is CASSSLGGNQETQYF.

The rearrangement uses TRBV12-3 or TRBV12-4 and TRBJ2-7; 8 bases are shared with TRBD1. V lost 2 bases and J lost 5; bases outside the gene matches: 2. This CDR3 region has 13 residues. The CDR3 nucleotides are TGTGCCAGCAGTTTACAGGACAGGGACGAGCAGTACTTC. The encoded protein is CASSLQDRDEQYF.

The CDR3 reads CSVEDSTEAFF. CDR3 DNA sequence: TGCAGCGTTGAAGACAGCACTGAAGCTTTCTTT. The chain joins TRBV29-1 to TRBJ1-1; unclear D gene. The germline V and J ends were trimmed by 0 bases and 4 bases, with 3 bases remaining between them. The germline V gene has CDR1 SQVTM and CDR2 ANQGSEA. This CDR3 region has 11 residues.

The chain is built from TRBV4-2 and TRBJ1-6; D is possibly TRBD1 (5 bases). The CDR3 is made up of 15 amino acids. Germline assignment: CDR1 LGHNA and CDR2 YNFKEQ. Trimming removed 0 bases from V and 4 bases from J, with 7 bases in between. CDR3 sequence reads: CASSQDREYNSPLHF. The CDR3 region has the DNA TGTGCCAGCAGCCAAGACAGGGAATATAATTCACCCCTCCACTTT.

This chain joins TRBV6-5 and TRBJ2-7, with unresolved D. This CDR3 spans 11 amino acids. CDR1 and CDR2 from the germline V gene are MNHEY and SVGAGI. The germline V and J ends were trimmed by 4 bases and 3 bases, with 4 bases remaining between them. The CDR3 protein is CASSSNYEQYF. The CDR3 DNA follows: TGTGCCAGCAGTTCCAACTACGAGCAGTACTTC.

The V gene is TRBV2, the J gene TRBJ2-5; D gene uncertain. Trimming cost V 3 bases and J 5 bases, with 10 bases left between them. From germline, CDR1 is SNHLY and CDR2 FYNNEI. The CDR3 sequence is 13 residues long. The CDR3 DNA reads TGTGCCAGCAGTGAGTATGGAGCGGAGACCCAGTACTTC. The encoded protein is CASSEYGAETQYF.

The table lists this clone with a count of one. V usage is TRBV7-6 and J usage is TRBJ1-2, with 9 bases identical to TRBD1. Trimming removed 5 bases from V and 5 bases from J; junction bases left unmatched: 12. This CDR3 is built from 16 residues. The germline V gene encodes CDR1 SGHVS and CDR2 FNYEAQ. CDR3 protein: CASSDTRTGAYYGYTF. CDR3 in DNA: TGTGCCAGCAGCGATACTAGGACAGGGGCGTATTATGGCTACACCTTC.

The J gene is TRBJ2-1, the V gene TRBV11-1, with unresolved D. The CDR3 has 15 amino acids. Trimming cost V 1 base and J 9 bases, with 16 bases left between them. Germline V gives CDR1 SGHAT, CDR2 FQDESV (reference sequence). This chain's CDR3 is CASSLGSSISSEQFF. For the CDR3, the DNA is TGTGCCAGCAGCTTAGGGTCTAGTATCAGTAGTGAGCAGTTCTTC.

J is TRBJ2-7 and V is TRBV5-1; 10 bases fit TRBD1. V shed 4 bases, J shed 5 bases, and the junction held 9 bases outside the gene matches. The CDR3 covers 15 residues. Germline V CDR1 and CDR2: SGHRS, YFSETQ. DNA for the CDR3: TGCGCCAGCAGCGACCCGGGACAGGGGAACGACGAGCAGTACTTC. Protein product: CASSDPGQGNDEQYF.

The gene calls are TRBV7-6 and TRBJ2-2, with a weak D call TRBD2 (5 bases). The CDR3 spans 13 residues. Germline lookup yields CDR1 SGHVS and CDR2 FNYEAQ. With 1 base removed from V and 7 bases from J, the gap between germline ends came to 7 bases. The CDR3: CASSLEGSGELFF. Here the CDR3 DNA reads TGTGCCAGCAGCTTAGAAGGGAGCGGGGAGCTGTTTTTT.

This sequence joins TRBV9 and TRBJ1-1; D ambiguous. Germline V lookup: CDR1 SGDLS, CDR2 YYNGEE. V was cut by 0 bases and J by 5 bases, with 11 bases left in between. This CDR3 has 14 amino acids. CDR3 bases: TGTGCCAGCAGCGTAGAGCCGGGAGGGACTGAAGCTTTCTTT. It yields the protein CASSVEPGGTEAFF.

The chain employs TRBV6-4 and TRBJ2-2; D might be TRBD2 (5 bases). Trimming left V 6 bases short and J 4 bases short, with 9 bases between. The CDR3 is 13 residues long. CDR1 and CDR2 (germline): MRHNA, SNTAGT. This chain's CDR3 is CASSPSFTGELFF. CDR3 nucleotides: TGTGCCAGCAGCCCTAGCTTCACCGGGGAGCTGTTTTTT.

V is TRBV11-2 and J is TRBJ2-2; 11 positions agree with TRBD1. Germline V gene lookup returns CDR1 SGHAT and CDR2 FQNNGV. V was pared by 2 bases and J by 5 bases, with 13 bases of the junction left unmatched. The CDR3 has 19 amino acids. The CDR3 here is CASSLIGIPGQGDTGELFF. DNA of the CDR3: TGTGCCAGCAGCTTAATCGGGATCCCGGGACAGGGGGATACCGGGGAGCTGTTTTTT. Full variable domain (missing parts from reference TRBV11-2 and TRBJ2-2): EAGVAQSPRYKIIEKRQSVAFWCNPISGHATLYWYQQILGQGPKLLIQFQNNGVVDDSQLPKDRFSAERLKGVDSTLKIQPAKLEDSAVYLCASSLIGIPGQGDTGELFFGEGSRLTVL.